Following are 10 T cell receptor beta chains from one sample sequenced in a study of shared clonotypes between healthy human individuals. The method was immunoSEQ multiplex PCR; TCRdb's version includes in-frame clones alone and lacks a portion of them. The table lists about 2.4 million clones, 90% to 95% of them singletons. The sequencing input was naive CD4+ T cells from PBMCs. Subset denoted: CD45RA+ positively selected. These receptors were obtained from a man aged 18 to 29 in good health. Some clones in this sample may be carry-over from other donors' samples.

This clone was recorded only once. The chain links TRBV4-1 to TRBJ2-5; no definite D call. This CDR3 spans 12 amino acids. V lost 0 bases and J 1 base, leaving 0 bases between the germline ends. Germline CDR1 and CDR2: MGHRA and YSYEKL. The CDR3 protein is CASSQDQETQYF. In nucleotides, the CDR3 is TGCGCCAGCAGCCAAGACCAAGAGACCCAGTACTTC.

The chain is built from TRBV19 and TRBJ2-2; 9 positions agree with TRBD1. The V gene end was trimmed by 5 bases and the J gene end by 6 bases; junction bases not matched to a gene: 16. Germline CDR1 is LNHDA and CDR2 is SQIVND (reference sequence). The CDR3 contains 18 residues. The CDR3 DNA follows: TGTGCCAGTAGTCCGGGAACAGGGGGCTGGTCTTTCTCCGGGGAGCTGTTTTTT. It codes for CASSPGTGGWSFSGELFF.

On this clone itself: The same CDR3 arises from other DNA sequences in this sample as well. The chain combines TRBV18 with TRBJ2-7, with D unresolved. The CDR3 spans 14 residues. Trimming removed 0 bases at V and 1 base at J, with 7 bases between. Germline loops: CDR1 KGHSH, CDR2 LQKENI. CDR3 sequence reads: CASSPPSKSYEQYF. The CDR3 DNA reads TGTGCCAGCTCACCACCGTCCAAGTCCTACGAGCAGTACTTC.

The chain couples TRBV6-1 to TRBJ1-1, with TRBD1 as a possible D gene (5 bases). Germline CDR1 and CDR2: MNHNS and SASEGT. The V end was cut by 2 bases, the J end by 7 bases, with 8 bases between. The length of the CDR3 is 12 residues. Here the CDR3 DNA reads TGTGCCAGCAGTGAATTGGGGGGTGAAGCTTTCTTT. Its translation: CASSELGGEAFF.

A word on this clone: The same CDR3 also results from other DNA sequences found in this sample. V is TRBV7-9 and J is TRBJ2-1, with D maybe TRBD1 (6 bases). Germline lookup yields CDR1 SEHNR and CDR2 FQNEAQ (reference sequence). There are 15 residues in the CDR3. With 6 bases removed from V and 0 bases from J, the gap between germline ends came to 12 bases. CDR3 protein: CASSPRGSSYNEQFF. The DNA of the CDR3 is TGTGCCAGCAGTCCGAGGGGGAGCTCCTACAATGAGCAGTTCTTC.

The chain recombines TRBV19 with TRBJ2-2, with 7 bases matching TRBD2. Germline V gene sequence: CDR1 LNHDA, CDR2 SQIVND (reference sequence). V lost 4 bases to trimming and J lost 4 bases; unmatched junction nucleotides: 6. The CDR3 is 15 amino acids. CDR3 region: CASSNGRPITGELFF. As DNA, the CDR3 is TGTGCCAGTAGTAACGGGAGGCCAATCACCGGGGAGCTGTTTTTT.

Note on this clone: The identical CDR3 is also encoded by other nucleotide sequences in the sample. This chain connects TRBV18 to TRBJ2-7; 7 nucleotides line up with TRBD2. Germline-derived CDR1 and CDR2 are KGHSH and LQKENI. V gave up 3 bases and J gave up 3 bases; unmatched junction bases: 5. The CDR3 contains 14 residues. CDR3 region: CASSPGGRGYEQYF. The CDR3 coding sequence is TGTGCCAGCTCACCCGGAGGGAGGGGCTACGAGCAGTACTTC.

A single count supports this clone. V is TRBV5-5 and J is TRBJ1-1; D is uncertain. V lost 7 bases and J 1 base, leaving 23 bases between the germline ends. This CDR3 is 17 amino acids long. CDR1 is SGHKS, CDR2 YYEKEE, per germline (reference sequence). The CDR3 bases are TGTGCCAGCCGAACGGTTCCAACGGGATCAGGGAACACTGAAGCTTTCTTT. This gives the protein CASRTVPTGSGNTEAFF. Full variable domain (rest looked up from reference TRBV5-5 and TRBJ1-1): DAGVTQSPTHLIKTRGQQVTLRCSPISGHKSVSWYQQVLGQGPQFIFQYYEKEERGRGNFPDRFSARQFPNYSSELNVNALLLGDSALYLCASRTVPTGSGNTEAFFGQGTRLTVV.

The CDR3 nucleotides read TGTGCCAGCAGTCTTTTTAGCCCTCGGACAGGTGTAGGAAACACCATATATTTT. Amino acid sequence: CASSLFSPRTGVGNTIYF. This rearrangement joins TRBV27 to TRBJ1-3; 7 nucleotides match TRBD1. CDR1 and CDR2 from the germline V gene are MNHEY and SMNVEV (reference sequence). Trimming removed 5 bases from V and 4 bases from J; junction bases left unmatched: 17. The CDR3 length is 18 residues.

This clone has just one count. The rearrangement links TRBV9 to TRBJ1-2; no clear D. Germline CDR1 SGDLS, CDR2 YYNGEE. V dropped 0 bases and J dropped 6 bases, with 12 bases sitting between them. The CDR3 has 14 amino acids. The CDR3 nucleotides are TGTGCCAGCAGCGTAGACCCAGGAGGCAATGGCTACACCTTC. Protein sequence: CASSVDPGGNGYTF.